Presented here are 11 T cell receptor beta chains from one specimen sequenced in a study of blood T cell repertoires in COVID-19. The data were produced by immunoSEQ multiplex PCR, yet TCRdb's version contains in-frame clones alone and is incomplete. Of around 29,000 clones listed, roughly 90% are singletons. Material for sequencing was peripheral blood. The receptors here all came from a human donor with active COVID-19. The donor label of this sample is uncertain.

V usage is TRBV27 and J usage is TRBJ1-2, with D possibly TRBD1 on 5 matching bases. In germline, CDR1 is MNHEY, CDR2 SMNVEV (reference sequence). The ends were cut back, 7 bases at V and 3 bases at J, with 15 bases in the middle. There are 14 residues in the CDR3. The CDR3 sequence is CASKEGFLDYGYTF. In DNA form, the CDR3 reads TGTGCCAGCAAGGAGGGGTTCTTGGACTATGGCTACACCTTC.

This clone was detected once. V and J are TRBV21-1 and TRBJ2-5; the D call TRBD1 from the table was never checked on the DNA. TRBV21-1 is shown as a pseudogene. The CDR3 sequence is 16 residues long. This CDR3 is CASSKPPLGHRETQYF. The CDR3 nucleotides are TGTGCCAGCAGCAAACCCCCTCTGGGACATCGAGAGACCCAGTACTTC.

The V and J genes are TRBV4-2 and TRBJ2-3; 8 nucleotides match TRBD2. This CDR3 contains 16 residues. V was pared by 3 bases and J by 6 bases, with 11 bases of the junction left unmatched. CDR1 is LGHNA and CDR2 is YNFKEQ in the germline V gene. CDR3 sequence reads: CASSQSQRGGSDTQYF. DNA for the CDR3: TGTGCCAGCAGCCAGTCTCAACGGGGGGGCAGCGATACGCAGTATTTT.

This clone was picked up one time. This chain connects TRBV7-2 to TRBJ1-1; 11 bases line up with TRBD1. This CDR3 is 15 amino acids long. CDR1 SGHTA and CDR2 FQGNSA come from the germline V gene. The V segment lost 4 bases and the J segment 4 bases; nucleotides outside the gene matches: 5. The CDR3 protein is CASSSGGTGGTEAFF. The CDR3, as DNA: TGTGCCAGCAGCTCGGGCGGGACAGGGGGCACTGAAGCTTTCTTT.

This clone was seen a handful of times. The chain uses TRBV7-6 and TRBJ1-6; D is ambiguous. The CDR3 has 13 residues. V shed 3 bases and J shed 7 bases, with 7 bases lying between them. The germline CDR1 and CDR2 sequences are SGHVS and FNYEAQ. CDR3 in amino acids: CASSFSGNSPLHF. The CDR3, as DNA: TGTGCCAGCAGCTTTTCCGGGAATTCACCCCTCCACTTT.

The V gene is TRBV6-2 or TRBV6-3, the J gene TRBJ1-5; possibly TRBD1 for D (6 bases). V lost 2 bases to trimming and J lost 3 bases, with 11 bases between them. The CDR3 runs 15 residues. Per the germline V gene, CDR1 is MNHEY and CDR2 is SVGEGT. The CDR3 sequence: CASSYTGQPNQPQHF. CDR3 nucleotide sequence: TGTGCCAGCAGTTACACCGGACAGCCCAATCAGCCCCAGCATTTT.

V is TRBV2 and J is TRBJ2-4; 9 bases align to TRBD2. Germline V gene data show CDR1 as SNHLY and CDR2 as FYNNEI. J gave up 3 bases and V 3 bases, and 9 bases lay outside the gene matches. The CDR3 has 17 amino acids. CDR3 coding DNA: TGTGCCAGCAGTGACCGTGGCGGGGGGGCCGGCAAAAACATTCAGTACTTC. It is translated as CASSDRGGGAGKNIQYF.

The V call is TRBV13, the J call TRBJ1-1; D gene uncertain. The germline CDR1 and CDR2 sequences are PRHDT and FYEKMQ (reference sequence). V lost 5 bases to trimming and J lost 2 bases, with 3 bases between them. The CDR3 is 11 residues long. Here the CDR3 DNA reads TGTGCCAGCAGCCTAAACACTGAAGCTTTCTTT. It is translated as CASSLNTEAFF. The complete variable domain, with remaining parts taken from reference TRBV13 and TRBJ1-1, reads AAGVIQSPRHLIKEKRETATLKCYPIPRHDTVYWYQQGPGQDPQFLISFYEKMQSDKGSIPDRFSAQQFSDYHSELNMSSLELGDSALYFCASSLNTEAFFGQGTRLTVV.

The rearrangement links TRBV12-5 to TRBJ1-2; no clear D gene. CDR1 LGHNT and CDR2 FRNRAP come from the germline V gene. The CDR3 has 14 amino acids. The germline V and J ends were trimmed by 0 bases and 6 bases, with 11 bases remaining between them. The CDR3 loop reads CASGLVLGDDGYTF. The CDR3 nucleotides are TGTGCTAGTGGTTTGGTACTTGGAGACGATGGCTACACCTTC. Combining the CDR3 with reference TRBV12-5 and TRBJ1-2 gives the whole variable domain DARVTQTPRHKVTEMGQEVTMRCQPILGHNTVFWYRQTMMQGLELLAYFRNRAPLDDSGMPKDRFSAEMPDATLATLKIQPSEPRDSAVYFCASGLVLGDDGYTFGSGTRLTVV.

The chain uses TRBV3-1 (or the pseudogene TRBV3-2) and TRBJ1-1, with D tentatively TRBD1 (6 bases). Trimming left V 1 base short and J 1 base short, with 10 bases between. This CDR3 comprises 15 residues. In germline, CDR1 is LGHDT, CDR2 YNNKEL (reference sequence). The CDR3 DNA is TGTGCCAGCAGCCAAGTAGTGACAGGGAACACTGAAGCTTTCTTT. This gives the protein CASSQVVTGNTEAFF.

The CDR3 DNA is TGTGCCAGCAGCTCTTGGACTAGCGGGGGGGTCGGGGAGCAGTTCTTC. Its protein product is CASSSWTSGGVGEQFF. The gene calls are TRBV5-4 and TRBJ2-1, with 15 nucleotides matching TRBD2. The V gene's germline CDR1 is SGHNT and CDR2 YYREEE (reference sequence). This CDR3 is built from 16 residues. The V gene end was trimmed by 3 bases and the J gene end by 10 bases; junction bases not matched to a gene: 8.